The 27 T cell receptor beta chains below come from one sample, sequenced in a study of T-cell reconstitution after alpha-beta-depleted transplantation in children. Unique molecular identifiers were built into the TCRbeta library. TCRdb re-called the PCR reads through MiXCR, storing one row per CDR3 protein. The sample consists of 800,000 to 1,000,000 distinct CDR3 sequences, roughly 29% of them appearing once. The sample consisted of PBMCs, mostly from graft donor cells, taken 360 days after TCRalphabeta/CD19-depleted stem cell transplant. The receptors stem from a boy less than two years old who had a stem cell transplant for SCID, so the T cells may come from the graft donor.

A note on this clonotype: One end of the junction fails to match germline, which may point to a read error. The J gene is TRBJ2-1, the V gene TRBV4-2; 8 nucleotides line up with TRBD2. Germline-derived CDR1 and CDR2 are LGHNA and YNFKEQ. This CDR3 is built from 20 residues. The CDR3 loop reads CARSPGLPGGRVTRYNEQFF. DNA for the CDR3: TGTGCCAGGAGCCCCGGGCTCCCGGGGGGGCGAGTTACTCGATACAATGAGCAGTTCTTC.

The chain has TRBV20-1 and TRBJ2-7; D unresolved. Germline-derived CDR1 and CDR2 are DFQATT and SNEGSKA (reference sequence). V gave up 3 bases and J gave up 5 bases, with 14 bases separating them. The CDR3 totals 13 residues. This chain's CDR3 is CSASTFRLHEQYF. For the CDR3, the DNA is TGCAGTGCTAGTACATTCAGACTCCACGAGCAGTACTTC.

This clonotype was counted only a few times. This chain connects TRBV5-1 to TRBJ2-2; TRBD2 aligns across 9 bases. CDR1 SGHRS and CDR2 YFSETQ come from the germline V gene. The CDR3 spans 19 residues. V lost 4 bases, J lost 1 base, and 14 bases stayed unmatched. Written as DNA, the CDR3 is TGCGCCAGCAGCCGCCCCTCAAAAGATAGCGGGAGGAACACCGGGGAGCTGTTTTTT. This translates into CASSRPSKDSGRNTGELFF. Combining the CDR3 with reference TRBV5-1 and TRBJ2-2 gives the whole variable domain KAGVTQTPRYLIKTRGQQVTLSCSPISGHRSVSWYQQTPGQGLQFLFEYFSETQRNKGNFPGRFSGRQFSNSRSEMNVSTLELGDSALYLCASSRPSKDSGRNTGELFFGEGSRLTVL.

J is TRBJ1-2 and V is TRBV29-1; 8 bases fit TRBD1. The V gene's germline CDR1 is SQVTM and CDR2 ANQGSEA. The CDR3 length is 13 residues. The V segment lost 2 bases and the J segment 8 bases; nucleotides outside the gene matches: 7. This chain's CDR3 is CSVEPATGVGYTF. DNA of the CDR3: TGCAGCGTTGAACCGGCGACAGGGGTCGGCTACACCTTC.

The rearrangement joins TRBV28 to TRBJ1-5, with a tentative D call TRBD1 (5 bases). Per germline, CDR1 MDHEN and CDR2 SYDVKM. Trimming took off 1 base at V and 6 bases at J, with 16 bases between the two ends. CDR3 length equals 16 residues. The CDR3 reads CASSLFNLGEGQPQHF. CDR3 coding DNA: TGTGCCAGCAGTTTATTCAATTTAGGGGAGGGTCAGCCCCAGCATTTT.

This clonotype showed up just a few times. The chain employs TRBV7-7 and TRBJ2-1; the D gene is possibly TRBD1 (5 bases). In germline, CDR1 is SSHAT, CDR2 FNYEAQ (reference sequence). The CDR3 totals 13 residues. V lost 2 bases and J 8 bases, leaving 10 bases between the germline ends. This chain's CDR3 is CASSLNQGHEQFF. The DNA for the CDR3 is TGTGCCAGCAGCTTAAACCAGGGCCATGAGCAGTTCTTC.

The chain recombines TRBV3-1 with TRBJ2-5; tentatively, D is TRBD2 (6 bases). This CDR3 region has 14 residues. Germline CDR1 and CDR2: LGHDT and YNNKEL (reference sequence). The V end lost 8 bases, the J end lost 5 bases, and 18 bases lay between the germline ends. The CDR3 sequence is CASHNILAGETQYF. For the CDR3, the DNA is TGTGCCAGCCATAATATTCTGGCGGGGGAGACCCAGTACTTC.

This clonotype was seen a few times. The gene calls are TRBV25-1 and TRBJ2-4; D may correspond to TRBD1 or TRBD2 (5 bases each). The CDR3 has 15 amino acids. Trimming shortened V by 8 bases and J by 10 bases, and 24 bases separated the two germline ends. Germline lookup yields CDR1 MGHDK and CDR2 SYGVNS. CDR3 nucleotides: TGTGCCAGCTATCCGAGGGGTGGGGAAAAAGATATTCAGTACTTC. This sequence encodes CASYPRGGEKDIQYF.

This clonotype was recorded a few times. The V call is TRBV20-1, the J call TRBJ2-3; 7 bases fit TRBD1. The V segment lost 1 base and the J segment 2 bases; nucleotides outside the gene matches: 12. The CDR3 has 17 amino acids. CDR1 and CDR2 from the germline V gene are DFQATT and SNEGSKA (reference sequence). CDR3 bases: TGCAGTGCTAGAGGCGGCCTGAGGGGGCTCCTCACAGATACGCAGTATTTT. Its translation is CSARGGLRGLLTDTQYF.

The genes are TRBV20-1 and TRBJ2-2; D is tentatively TRBD1 or TRBD2 (5 bases each). Germline CDR1 reads DFQATT; CDR2 reads SNEGSKA (reference sequence). There are 20 residues in the CDR3. The ends were cut back, 3 bases at V and 6 bases at J, with 32 bases in the middle. CDR3 residues: CSARVRFLDWGSNGPGELFF. The CDR3, as DNA: TGCAGTGCTAGGGTCCGCTTCCTGGATTGGGGGTCAAACGGACCCGGGGAGCTGTTTTTT.

In this sample, this clonotype turned up a few times. This chain connects TRBV3-1 to TRBJ2-3; 11 bases are shared with TRBD1. The V gene end was trimmed by 3 bases and the J gene end by 3 bases; junction bases not matched to a gene: 8. CDR1 LGHDT and CDR2 YNNKEL come from the germline V gene (reference sequence). This CDR3 region has 17 residues. CDR3 sequence reads: CASSHHLRDRGTDTQYF. The CDR3 region has the DNA TGTGCCAGCAGCCACCACCTAAGGGACAGGGGGACAGATACGCAGTATTTT.

The CDR3 region is CASSQDPAGTYNEQFF. The CDR3 DNA is TGCGCCAGCAGCCAAGATCCAGCGGGGACCTACAATGAGCAGTTCTTC. The chain links TRBV4-1 to TRBJ2-1, with 7 bases matching TRBD2. Unmatched junction bases numbered 4, after V lost 0 bases and J lost 2 bases. Germline loops: CDR1 MGHRA, CDR2 YSYEKL. CDR3 length equals 16 residues.

V gene TRBV6-5 combines with J gene TRBJ1-1, with D unresolved. The CDR3 is made up of 13 amino acids. The ends were cut back, 0 bases at V and 3 bases at J, with 5 bases in the middle. Germline V lookup: CDR1 MNHEY, CDR2 SVGAGI. The CDR3 is CASSYSADTEAFF. The CDR3 region has the DNA TGTGCCAGCAGTTACTCGGCGGACACTGAAGCTTTCTTT.

This chain uses TRBV5-1 with TRBJ1-1, with TRBD1 identical over 7 bases. The CDR3 sequence is 15 residues long. V shed 4 bases and J 0 bases; nucleotides not matched to a gene: 6. Per germline, CDR1 SGHRS and CDR2 YFSETQ. The CDR3 loop is CASSKGQQMNTEAFF. DNA for the CDR3: TGCGCCAGCAGCAAGGGACAGCAAATGAACACTGAAGCTTTCTTT.

This sequence joins TRBV12-3 or TRBV12-4 and TRBJ1-1; D remains unclear. The CDR3 extends over 14 amino acids. Trimming took off 3 bases at V and 4 bases at J, with 12 bases between the two ends. The CDR3 region has the DNA TGTGCCAGCAGTTTCCTGGGCGAGGGCACTGAAGCTTTCTTT. Protein product: CASSFLGEGTEAFF.

The chain recombines TRBV20-1 with TRBJ1-6, with D possibly being TRBD1 (5 bases). With 5 bases removed from V and 0 bases from J, the gap between germline ends came to 17 bases. Germline CDR1 and CDR2: DFQATT and SNEGSKA (reference sequence). The CDR3 spans 17 residues. CDR3 coding DNA: TGCAGTGCTGGGACTCTCTCCAAGGGCTCCTATAATTCACCCCTCCACTTT. Translating gives CSAGTLSKGSYNSPLHF.

This sequence joins TRBV20-1 and TRBJ2-3, with unresolved D. This CDR3 comprises 16 residues. CDR1 is DFQATT, CDR2 SNEGSKA, per germline (reference sequence). With 2 bases removed from V and 5 bases from J, the gap between germline ends came to 20 bases. CDR3 nucleotide sequence: TGCAGTGCTAGACTTTCAGGCCCCCCTACCAGAGATACGCAGTATTTT. This encodes CSARLSGPPTRDTQYF.

The V and J genes are TRBV28 and TRBJ1-5, with D perhaps TRBD1 (5 bases). V lost 6 bases, J lost 8 bases, and 11 bases lay in between. Germline lookup yields CDR1 MDHEN and CDR2 SYDVKM. The CDR3 consists of 12 residues. In DNA, the CDR3 is TGTGCCAGCAGAGCATGGGGGGAGCCCCAGCATTTT. Its translation: CASRAWGEPQHF.

This clonotype is a singleton in its sample. V usage is TRBV20-1 and J usage is TRBJ2-3; 8 bases align to TRBD2. J lost 5 bases, V lost 1 base, and 5 bases had no gene match. Germline lookup yields CDR1 DFQATT and CDR2 SNEGSKA (reference sequence). The CDR3 covers 14 residues. This CDR3 is CSARVGGEGDTQYF. CDR3 nucleotide sequence: TGCAGTGCTAGAGTCGGGGGGGAGGGAGATACGCAGTATTTT.

V is TRBV21-1 and J is TRBJ1-1. TRBV21-1 is a pseudogene locus. The CDR3 runs to 15 residues. CDR3 coding DNA: TGTGCCAGCAGCAAAGGGGCCCTCTGGAACACTGAAGCTTTCTTT. Translation: CASSKGALWNTEAFF.

The V call is TRBV20-1, the J call TRBJ2-1; possibly TRBD2 for D (5 bases). CDR3 length: 15 amino acids. V lost 3 bases and J 0 bases, leaving 12 bases between the germline ends. Germline CDR1 reads DFQATT; CDR2 reads SNEGSKA (reference sequence). The CDR3 here is CSARGRERSYNEQFF. The CDR3 DNA is TGCAGTGCTAGGGGCCGGGAACGCTCCTACAATGAGCAGTTCTTC.

For the CDR3, the DNA is TGTGCCAGCAGCTTGGGACAGCCGACAGGCTACACCTTC. Encoded protein: CASSLGQPTGYTF. The chain employs TRBV7-9 and TRBJ1-2, with TRBD1 matching over 7 bases. The CDR3 extends over 13 amino acids. Germline assignment: CDR1 SEHNR and CDR2 FQNEAQ (reference sequence). The junction had 6 bases not matched to a gene; V was cut back by 3 bases and J by 8 bases.

This clonotype was detected only a few times. The chain employs TRBV28 and TRBJ2-2; D unclear. Deletions cut 3 bases from V and 5 bases from J, with 31 bases between. This CDR3 has 21 amino acids. Germline V gene sequence: CDR1 MDHEN, CDR2 SYDVKM. As DNA, the CDR3 is TGTGCCAGCAGTTTCCCAAATTCCATGGGCGGATTAGCCATTAAAACCGGGGAGCTGTTTTTT. It specifies CASSFPNSMGGLAIKTGELFF.

Comment on this clonotype: Because the CDR3 is missing its conserved closing phenylalanine or tryptophan, this is likely a read error. This chain links TRBV28 with TRBJ1-5, with 9 bases aligning to TRBD1. This CDR3 spans 14 amino acids. CDR1 and CDR2 from the germline V gene are MDHEN and SYDVKM. V trimming: 5 bases; J trimming: 8 bases; junction bases outside the gene matches: 7. CDR3 coding DNA: TGTGCCAGCAGTCGGGACAGGGAGGTAGAGCCCCAGCATTCT. Translated: CASSRDREVEPQHS.

A few counts support this clonotype. The V call is TRBV4-1, the J call TRBJ2-7, with 9 bases that match TRBD2. The CDR3 is 15 residues long. The germline V gene has CDR1 MGHRA and CDR2 YSYEKL. V dropped 2 bases and J dropped 2; count of bases not matched to a gene: 4. CDR3 nucleotides: TGCGCCAGCAGCCAACTGCTAGCGGGGACCTACGAGCAGTACTTC. As protein: CASSQLLAGTYEQYF.

The J gene is TRBJ2-4, the V gene TRBV29-1; 7 nucleotides line up with TRBD1. The germline gives CDR1 SQVTM, CDR2 ANQGSEA. V was pared by 1 base and J by 1 base, with 13 bases of the junction left unmatched. The CDR3 runs 18 residues. The CDR3 DNA reads as TGCAGCGTTGAAGGGGCCCCACAGGGGATGGGGGCCAAAAACATTCAGTACTTC. This codes for CSVEGAPQGMGAKNIQYF. Looking up the rest from reference TRBV29-1 and TRBJ2-4 gives the full variable domain: SAVISQKPSRDICQRGTSLTIQCQVDSQVTMMFWYRQQPGQSLTLIATANQGSEATYESGFVIDKFPISRPNLTFSTLTVSNMSPEDSSIYLCSVEGAPQGMGAKNIQYFGAGTRLSVL.

The chain links TRBV6-5 to TRBJ2-7; D perhaps matches TRBD1 (5 bases). The CDR3 runs to 12 residues. The germline V gene has CDR1 MNHEY and CDR2 SVGAGI. V was cut by 8 bases and J by 7 bases, with 15 bases left in between. CDR3 nucleotides: TGTGCCAGCGCGGACACTGGTCGGGAGCAGTACTTC. It is translated as CASADTGREQYF.